Listed below are T cell receptor beta chains from one sample, sequenced in a study of T-cell memory formation after mild COVID-19. In TCRdb, the 5' RACE reads were re-called with MiXCR into one record per CDR3 protein. The sample includes about 180,000 distinct CDR3 sequences, roughly 20% of them seen just once. The sample comprised PBMCs or a T cell subset sorted from them (not recorded which). The receptors derive from a man aged 18 to 29 who had mild COVID-19 (a few samples of this study predate the infection). Cell type and time point are not known. The CDR3 runs from the conserved cysteine through the conserved F or W. Each record gives: D gene, clone size, V gene, J gene, CDR3 protein, CDR3 DNA. A D gene is named only where the DNA matches it firmly. A clone size is listed for some rows: how often the clone was seen (once, few, many), or a class if it is expanded.

>.|few|TRBV6-6|TRBJ1-2
CASSSQGLWGYTF
TGTGCCAGCAGTTCTCAGGGGCTCTGGGGCTACACCTTC
>.|.|TRBV5-1|TRBJ2-7
CASSLRPGSIWEQYF
TGCGCCAGCAGCTTGAGACCAGGGTCCATTTGGGAGCAGTACTTC
>.|few|TRBV7-9|TRBJ1-1
CASSFSGTSTEAFF
TGTGCCAGCAGCTTTTCAGGAACATCCACTGAAGCTTTCTTT
>TRBD1|many|TRBV2|TRBJ1-2
CASSTPGTGINYGYTF
TGTGCCAGCAGTACACCCGGGACAGGGATTAACTATGGCTACACCTTC
>.|many|TRBV20-1|TRBJ1-2
CSARDSKYGYTF
TGCAGTGCTCGCGACAGCAAATATGGCTACACCTTC
>TRBD1|few|TRBV6-2/TRBV6-3|TRBJ1-5
CASSPQGFTVQPQHF
TGTGCCAGCAGTCCACAGGGGTTTACGGTTCAGCCCCAGCATTTT
>.|few|TRBV4-3|TRBJ2-3
CASSQEIAGETQYF
TGCGCCAGCAGCCAAGAAATCGCAGGGGAGACGCAGTATTTT
>.|few|TRBV21-1|TRBJ2-3
CASTLESTDTQYF
TGTGCCAGCACCCTCGAAAGCACAGATACGCAGTATTTT
>.|few|TRBV4-3|TRBJ1-4
CASGGMNEKLFF
TGCGCCAGCGGAGGGATGAATGAAAAACTGTTTTTT
>TRBD1|few|TRBV18|TRBJ2-2
CASPDREGTGELFF
TGTGCCAGCCCCGACAGGGAAGGAACCGGGGAGCTGTTTTTT
>TRBD1|few|TRBV7-9|TRBJ2-7
CASSLSGTVIPYEQYF
TGTGCCAGCAGCTTAAGTGGGACAGTGATTCCCTACGAGCAGTACTTC
>.|.|TRBV12-3/TRBV12-4|TRBJ2-5
CASRGKAAEETQYF
TGTGCCAGCAGGGGTAAAGCGGCCGAGGAGACCCAGTACTTC
>.|.|TRBV28|TRBJ1-5
CASSDPSPGQPQHF
TGTGCCAGCAGCGACCCTTCGCCGGGGCAGCCCCAGCATTTT
>TRBD2|.|TRBV5-1|TRBJ2-1
CASSIRGESYNEQFF
TGCGCCAGCAGCATACGGGGGGAGTCCTACAATGAGCAGTTCTTC
>.|many|TRBV27|TRBJ2-7
CASSSTYEQYF
TGTGCCAGCAGTTCCACCTACGAGCAGTACTTC
>.|few|TRBV28|TRBJ1-1
CASSPPGPMNTEAFF
TGTGCCAGCAGTCCCCCGGGGCCTATGAACACTGAAGCTTTCTTT
>TRBD2|few|TRBV20-1|TRBJ2-5
CSARGGGRARRSQETQYF
TGCAGTGCTAGAGGTGGCGGGAGGGCACGGCGTTCCCAAGAGACCCAGTACTTC
>.|.|TRBV20-1|TRBJ1-2
CSAHVRDGNYGYTF
TGCAGTGCTCATGTCCGGGACGGGAACTATGGCTACACCTTC
>.|.|TRBV30|TRBJ2-2
CAWSPQSGLGSGELFF
TGTGCCTGGAGCCCCCAGTCGGGTCTCGGTTCCGGGGAGCTGTTTTTT
>.|.|TRBV21-1|TRBJ1-5
CASSKVPRRDGRKPQHF
TGTGCCAGCAGCAAAGTGCCCCGCAGGGACGGTAGGAAGCCCCAGCATTTT
>.|.|TRBV6-2/TRBV6-3|TRBJ1-6
CASSRGPNSPLHF
TGTGCCAGCAGTCGGGGCCCTAATTCACCCCTCCACTTT
>TRBD1|.|TRBV11-3|TRBJ2-3
CASSLLRGTGATDTQYF
TGTGCCAGCAGCTTACTACGGGGGACAGGCGCCACAGATACGCAGTATTTT
>.|.|TRBV6-6|TRBJ1-5
CASSLQDSNQPQHF
TGTGCCAGCAGTTTACAGGATAGCAATCAGCCCCAGCATTTT
>.|few|TRBV7-2|TRBJ2-2
CASSLDLLQAQLGELFF
TGTGCCAGCAGCTTAGATTTATTGCAGGCGCAACTCGGGGAGCTGTTTTTT
>.|.|TRBV3-2|TRBJ2-5
CASSQDYTGGKTQYF
TGTGCCAGCAGCCAAGATTATACAGGGGGGAAGACCCAGTACTTC
>.|.|TRBV20-1|TRBJ1-2
CSSDAGGLDGYTF
TGCAGTAGTGACGCGGGGGGACTGGATGGCTACACCTTC
>.|.|TRBV7-8|TRBJ1-1
CASSSTPLNTEAFF
TGTGCCAGCAGCTCGACGCCCTTGAACACTGAAGCTTTCTTT
>TRBD2|.|TRBV7-9|TRBJ2-5
CASSTPAGRVETQYF
TGTGCCAGCAGCACCCCAGCCGGGAGGGTGGAGACCCAGTACTTC
>TRBD1|.|TRBV24-1|TRBJ2-7
CATSEGQGAYEQYF
TGTGCCACCAGTGAGGGACAGGGGGCCTACGAGCAGTACTTC
>TRBD1|.|TRBV10-3|TRBJ1-5
CAISEQGSNQPQHF
TGTGCCATCAGCGAACAGGGGAGCAATCAGCCCCAGCATTTT
>TRBD1|.|TRBV7-2|TRBJ2-1
CASSRDRGHNEQFF
TGTGCCAGCAGCAGGGACAGGGGGCACAATGAGCAGTTCTTC
>.|few|TRBV7-2|TRBJ2-5
CASSHRQPTGGETQYF
TGTGCCAGCAGCCACCGCCAACCGACCGGCGGGGAGACCCAGTACTTC
>.|few|TRBV6-2/TRBV6-3|TRBJ2-1
CASSTRASEQFF
TGTGCCAGCAGTACCAGGGCAAGTGAGCAGTTCTTC
>TRBD1|few|TRBV27|TRBJ2-1
CASTNWTGTYNEQFF
TGTGCCAGCACCAACTGGACAGGTACCTACAATGAGCAGTTCTTC
>.|few|TRBV7-9|TRBJ2-2
CASPWAAMGGELFF
TGTGCCAGCCCCTGGGCGGCGATGGGCGGGGAGCTGTTTTTT
>.|.|TRBV15|TRBJ1-5
CATSLGQPNQPQHF
TGTGCCACCAGCCTCGGACAGCCTAATCAGCCCCAGCATTTT
>.|.|TRBV6-6|TRBJ1-3
CASSYSKGGGNTIYF
TGTGCCAGCAGTTACTCGAAAGGGGGTGGAAACACCATATATTTT
>.|few|TRBV7-9|TRBJ1-5
CASSLGSGNSNQPQHF
TGTGCCAGCAGTTTGGGTTCCGGAAATAGCAATCAGCCCCAGCATTTT
>.|few|TRBV12-3/TRBV12-4|TRBJ1-1
CASSSGLHTEAFF
TGTGCCAGCAGTTCGGGACTGCACACTGAAGCTTTCTTT
>.|.|TRBV6-2/TRBV6-3|TRBJ1-1
CASSFPPENTEAFF
TGTGCCAGCAGTTTTCCCCCCGAGAACACTGAAGCTTTCTTT
>.|.|TRBV5-6|TRBJ2-1
CASSSYDSSYNEQFF
TGTGCCAGCAGCTCATATGACTCGTCCTACAATGAGCAGTTCTTC
>TRBD1|.|TRBV12-3/TRBV12-4|TRBJ1-5
CASSRDSSNQPQHF
TGTGCCAGCTCCCGGGACAGTAGCAATCAGCCCCAGCATTTT
>TRBD1|.|TRBV5-1|TRBJ2-3
CASSSRTGLGTDTQYF
TGCGCCAGCAGCTCTAGGACAGGGCTCGGCACAGATACGCAGTATTTT
>.|few|TRBV7-2|TRBJ1-1
CASREWGTEAFF
TGTGCCAGCAGGGAGTGGGGCACTGAAGCTTTCTTT